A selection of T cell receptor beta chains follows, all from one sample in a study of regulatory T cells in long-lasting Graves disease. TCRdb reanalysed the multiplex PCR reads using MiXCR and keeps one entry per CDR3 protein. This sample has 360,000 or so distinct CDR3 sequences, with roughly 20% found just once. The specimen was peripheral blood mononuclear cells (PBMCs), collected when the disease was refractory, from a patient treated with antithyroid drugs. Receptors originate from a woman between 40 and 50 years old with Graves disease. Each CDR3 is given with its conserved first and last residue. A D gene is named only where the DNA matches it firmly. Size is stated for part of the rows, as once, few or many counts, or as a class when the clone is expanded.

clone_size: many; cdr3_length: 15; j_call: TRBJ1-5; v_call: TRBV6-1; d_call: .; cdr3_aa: CASSEETGWNQPQHF; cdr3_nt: TGTGCCAGCAGTGAAGAGACGGGATGGAATCAGCCCCAGCATTTT
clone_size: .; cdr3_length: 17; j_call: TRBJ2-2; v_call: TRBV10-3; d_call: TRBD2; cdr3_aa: CAISESWREYSSGELFF; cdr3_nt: TGTGCCATCAGTGAGTCGTGGCGGGAGTACAGTTCTGGGGAGCTGTTTTTT
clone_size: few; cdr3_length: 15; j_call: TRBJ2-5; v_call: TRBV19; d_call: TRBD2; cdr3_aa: CASRETSGRAETQYF; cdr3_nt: TGTGCCAGTAGGGAGACTAGCGGGAGGGCGGAGACCCAGTACTTC
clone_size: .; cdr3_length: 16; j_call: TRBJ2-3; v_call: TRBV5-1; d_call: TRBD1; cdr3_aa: CASSLAAGGSTDTQYF; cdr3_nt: TGCGCCAGCAGCTTGGCCGCAGGGGGAAGCACAGATACGCAGTATTTT
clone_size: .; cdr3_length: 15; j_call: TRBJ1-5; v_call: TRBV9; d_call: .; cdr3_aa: CASSVGVGDGQPQHF; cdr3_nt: TGTGCCAGCAGCGTAGGGGTAGGAGATGGTCAGCCCCAGCATTTT
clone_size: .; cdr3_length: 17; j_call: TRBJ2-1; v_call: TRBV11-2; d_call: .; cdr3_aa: CASSLEDLAGPYNEQFF; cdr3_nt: TGTGCCAGCAGCTTAGAGGATCTTGCGGGGCCCTACAATGAGCAGTTCTTC
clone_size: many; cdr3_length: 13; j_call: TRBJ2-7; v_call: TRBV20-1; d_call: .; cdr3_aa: CSATGSTRIEQYF; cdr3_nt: TGCAGTGCTACAGGGAGCACACGCATCGAGCAGTACTTC
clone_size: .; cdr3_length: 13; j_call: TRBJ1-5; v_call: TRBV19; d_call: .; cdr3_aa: CASTEYSNQPQHF; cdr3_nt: TGTGCCAGTACCGAATATAGCAATCAGCCCCAGCATTTT
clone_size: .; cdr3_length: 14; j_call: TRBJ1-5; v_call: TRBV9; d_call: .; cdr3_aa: CASSGLDSNQPQHF; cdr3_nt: TGTGCCAGCAGCGGACTGGACAGCAATCAGCCCCAGCATTTT
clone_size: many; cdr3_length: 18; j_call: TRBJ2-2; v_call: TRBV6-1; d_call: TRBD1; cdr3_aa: CASSEDMGGQGSNGELFF; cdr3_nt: TGTGCCAGCAGTGAAGATATGGGAGGACAGGGGTCGAACGGGGAGCTGTTTTTT
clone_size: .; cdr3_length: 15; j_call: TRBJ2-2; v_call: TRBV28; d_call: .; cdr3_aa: CASSFVQSFAGELFF; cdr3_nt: TGTGCCAGCAGTTTCGTCCAATCTTTCGCCGGGGAGCTGTTTTTT
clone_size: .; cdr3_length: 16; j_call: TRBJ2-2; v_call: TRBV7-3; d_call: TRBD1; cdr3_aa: CASSLVGQGRTGELFF; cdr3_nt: TGTGCCAGCAGCTTAGTGGGACAGGGTAGGACCGGGGAGCTGTTTTTT
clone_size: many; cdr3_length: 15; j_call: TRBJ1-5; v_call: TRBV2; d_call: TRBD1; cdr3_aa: CASSKGTGKNQPQHF; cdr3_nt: TGTGCCAGCAGTAAAGGGACAGGGAAAAATCAGCCCCAGCATTTT
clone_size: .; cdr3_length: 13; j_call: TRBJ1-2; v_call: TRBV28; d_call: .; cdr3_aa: CASTINPNYGYTF; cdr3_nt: TGTGCCAGCACCATCAACCCTAACTATGGCTACACCTTC
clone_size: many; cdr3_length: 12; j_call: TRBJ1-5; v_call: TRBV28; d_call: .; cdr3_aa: CASKNSNQPQHF; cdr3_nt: TGTGCCAGCAAAAATAGCAATCAGCCCCAGCATTTT
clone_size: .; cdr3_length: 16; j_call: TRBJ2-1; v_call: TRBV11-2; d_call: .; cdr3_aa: CASSLAGTERVNEQFF; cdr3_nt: TGTGCCAGCAGCTTAGCAGGTACGGAGCGGGTGAATGAGCAGTTCTTC
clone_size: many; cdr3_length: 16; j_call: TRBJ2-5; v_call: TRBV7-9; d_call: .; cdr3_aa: CASSSTRASVQETQYF; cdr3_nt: TGTGCCAGCAGCTCAACTAGGGCTAGCGTACAAGAGACCCAGTACTTC
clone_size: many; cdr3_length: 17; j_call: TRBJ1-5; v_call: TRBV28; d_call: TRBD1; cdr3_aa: CASSLPPDRGPGQPQHF; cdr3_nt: TGTGCCAGCAGTTTACCCCCCGACAGGGGACCTGGTCAGCCCCAGCATTTT
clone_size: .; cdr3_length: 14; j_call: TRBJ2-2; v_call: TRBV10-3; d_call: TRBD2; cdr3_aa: CAITGGGRTGELFF; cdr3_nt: TGTGCCATCACTGGGGGAGGGCGCACCGGGGAGCTGTTTTTT
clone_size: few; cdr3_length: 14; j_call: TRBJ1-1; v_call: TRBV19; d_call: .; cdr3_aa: CASSYPGGNTEAFF; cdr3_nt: TGTGCCAGTAGTTACCCGGGGGGGAACACTGAAGCTTTCTTT
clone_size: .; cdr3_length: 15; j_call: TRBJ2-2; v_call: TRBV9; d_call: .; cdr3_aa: CASSAITSHTGELFF; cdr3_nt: TGTGCCAGCAGCGCAATAACCAGCCACACCGGGGAGCTGTTTTTT
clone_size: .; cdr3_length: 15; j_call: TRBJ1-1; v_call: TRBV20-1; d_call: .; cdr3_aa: CSARVGALTYTEAFF; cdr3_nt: TGCAGTGCGAGGGTCGGGGCGCTTACGTACACTGAAGCTTTCTTT
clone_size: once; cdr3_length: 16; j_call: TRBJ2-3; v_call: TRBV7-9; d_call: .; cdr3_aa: CASSPPGSGEADTQYF; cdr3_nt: TGTGCCAGCAGCCCGCCGGGATCGGGCGAGGCAGATACGCAGTATTTT
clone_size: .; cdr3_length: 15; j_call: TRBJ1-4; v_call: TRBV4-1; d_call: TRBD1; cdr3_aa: CASSLSGQLNEKLFF; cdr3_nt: TGCGCCAGCAGCCTGTCGGGACAGTTAAATGAAAAACTGTTTTTT
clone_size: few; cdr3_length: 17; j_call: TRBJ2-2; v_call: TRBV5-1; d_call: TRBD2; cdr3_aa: CASSEGGSISGTGELFF; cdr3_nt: TGCGCCAGCTCCGAGGGCGGGAGTATCTCAGGCACCGGGGAGCTGTTTTTT
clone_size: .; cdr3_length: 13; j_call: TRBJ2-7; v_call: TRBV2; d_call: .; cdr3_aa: CASRLTGIEEQYF; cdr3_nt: TGTGCCAGCAGATTAACGGGGATTGAAGAGCAGTACTTC
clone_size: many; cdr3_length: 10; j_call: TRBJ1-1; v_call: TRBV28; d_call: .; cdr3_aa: CASWEGGAFF; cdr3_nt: TGTGCCAGCTGGGAGGGAGGAGCTTTCTTT